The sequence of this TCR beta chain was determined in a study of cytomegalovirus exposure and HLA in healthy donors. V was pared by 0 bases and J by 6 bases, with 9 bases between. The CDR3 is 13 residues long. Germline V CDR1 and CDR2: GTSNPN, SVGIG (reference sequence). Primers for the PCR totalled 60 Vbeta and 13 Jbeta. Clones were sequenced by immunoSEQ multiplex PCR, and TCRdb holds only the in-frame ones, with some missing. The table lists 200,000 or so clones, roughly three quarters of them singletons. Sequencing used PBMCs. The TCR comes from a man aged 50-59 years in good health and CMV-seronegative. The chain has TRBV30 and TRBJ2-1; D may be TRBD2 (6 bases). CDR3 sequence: CAWSVLASNEQFF. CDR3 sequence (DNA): TGTGCCTGGAGTGTACTAGCCAGCAATGAGCAGTTCTTC. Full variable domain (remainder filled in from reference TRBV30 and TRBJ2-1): SQTIHQWPATLVQPVGSPLSLECTVEGTSNPNLYWYRQAAGRGLQLLFYSVGIGQISSEVPQNLSASRPQDRQFILSSKKLLLSDSGFYLCAWSVLASNEQFFGPGTRLTVL.